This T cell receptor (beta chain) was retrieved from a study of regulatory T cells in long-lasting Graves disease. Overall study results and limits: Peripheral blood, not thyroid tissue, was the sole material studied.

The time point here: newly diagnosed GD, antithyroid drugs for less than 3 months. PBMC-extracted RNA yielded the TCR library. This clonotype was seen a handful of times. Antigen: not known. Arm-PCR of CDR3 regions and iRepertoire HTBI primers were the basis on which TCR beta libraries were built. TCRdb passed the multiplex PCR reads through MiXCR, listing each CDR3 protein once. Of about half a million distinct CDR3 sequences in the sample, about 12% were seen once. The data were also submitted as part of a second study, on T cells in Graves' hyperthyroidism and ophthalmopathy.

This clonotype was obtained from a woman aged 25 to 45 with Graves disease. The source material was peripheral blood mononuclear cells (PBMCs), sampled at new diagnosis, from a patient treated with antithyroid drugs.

Here the CDR3 DNA reads TGTGCCAGCAGTTACCAGGGGTTTTATTCACCCCTCCACTTT. It specifies CASSYQGFYSPLHF. The V call is TRBV6-2 or TRBV6-3, the J call TRBJ1-6; perhaps TRBD1 as D (6 bases). Trimming cost V 2 bases and J 8 bases, with 10 bases left between them. There are 14 residues in the CDR3. Germline CDR1 and CDR2: MNHEY and SVGEGT.